The present entry profiles one T cell receptor (beta chain) with its context. The data are from a study of blood T cell repertoires in COVID-19. Measured with immunoSEQ multiplex PCR; TCRdb has only the in-frame clones, and not every one. This table has about 140,000 clones, roughly 85% appearing once. Trimming took 4 bases from V and 0 from J; bases not matched to a gene: 5. Germline CDR1 and CDR2: MNHEY and SMNVEV (reference sequence). This CDR3 contains 16 residues. The chain joins TRBV27 to TRBJ1-1, with 10 positions matching TRBD1. Material: peripheral blood. This clonotype was sampled from a man aged 55 to 70 with acute or convalescent COVID-19. CDR3 DNA: TGTGCCAGCAGTTCAGACAGGGGGCGCATGAACACTGAAGCTTTCTTT. This codes for CASSSDRGRMNTEAFF.